This is a list of T cell receptor beta chains from one sample in a study of OX40 agonist ivuxolimab in advanced cancers. Assay: immunoSEQ multiplex PCR; the TCRdb copy retains only in-frame clones and omits some. The top ten clones hold roughly 1.2% of a sample with tens of thousands of clones, about 80% of them seen once. Source: CD4+ or CD8+ T cells sorted from blood, taken in a trial of the OX40 agonist ivuxolimab. All receptors derive from an adult with an advanced solid tumor such as melanoma, head and neck, liver or kidney cancer. CDR3s include the opening cysteine and the closing phenylalanine or tryptophan. A D gene is named only where the DNA matches it firmly. The size entry is marked missing in some rows and otherwise reads once, few, many or a size class.

clone_size,v_call,d_call,cdr3_length,j_call,cdr3_aa,cdr3_nt
-,TRBV5-1,TRBD1,15,TRBJ1-2,CASSSRGQGGHGYTF,TGCGCCAGCAGCTCTCGGGGACAGGGGGGCCATGGCTACACCTTC
once,TRBV6-1,-,11,TRBJ2-7,CASSAAGEQYF,TGTGCCAGCAGTGCGGCTGGCGAGCAGTACTTC
-,TRBV25-1,-,16,TRBJ2-7,CASSDPGRPGRNEQYF,TGTGCCAGCAGTGACCCGGGACGGCCGGGTAGGAACGAGCAGTACTTC
-,TRBV7-2,-,15,TRBJ1-1,CASSYSGSLMTEAFF,TGTGCCAGCAGCTATTCAGGGTCCCTTATGACTGAAGCTTTCTTT
-,TRBV15,TRBD2,16,TRBJ2-1,CATSRGRTSGGDEQFF,TGTGCCACCAGCAGAGGGCGGACTAGCGGTGGCGATGAGCAGTTCTTC
-,TRBV7-2,-,13,TRBJ2-5,CASSFSGLETQYF,TGTGCCAGCAGCTTTTCAGGGTTAGAGACCCAGTACTTC
-,TRBV30,TRBD1,14,TRBJ1-3,CAWSTGTGGDTIYF,TGTGCCTGGAGTACCGGGACAGGGGGGGACACCATATATTTT
-,TRBV28,TRBD1,15,TRBJ1-5,CASSFSGGGRQPQHF,TGTGCCAGCAGTTTTTCAGGGGGCGGACGTCAGCCCCAGCATTTT
once,TRBV7-2,TRBD2,17,TRBJ2-3,CASSSGTSGGAVDTQYF,TGTGCCAGCAGCTCCGGGACTAGCGGGGGGGCTGTAGATACGCAGTATTTT
-,TRBV7-9,TRBD2,15,TRBJ2-5,CASSSGGFAQETQYF,TGTGCCAGCAGCTCCGGGGGGTTCGCCCAAGAGACCCAGTACTTC
-,TRBV5-8,TRBD1,15,TRBJ1-2,CASSRDLTGGYGYTF,TGTGCCAGCAGCCGGGACCTTACAGGGGGCTATGGCTACACCTTC
once,TRBV5-1,-,13,TRBJ2-3,CASRQTREDTQYF,TGCGCCAGCAGACAAACAAGGGAAGATACGCAGTATTTT
-,TRBV19,-,13,TRBJ2-2,CASSIGVTGELFF,TGTGCCAGTAGCATCGGGGTTACCGGGGAGCTGTTTTTT
-,TRBV15,-,15,TRBJ1-1,CATSREKGQNTEAFF,TGTGCCACCAGCAGAGAGAAGGGACAGAACACTGAAGCTTTCTTT
once,TRBV6-1,-,13,TRBJ1-5,CASSLHGNQPQHF,TGTGCCAGCAGTCTCCATGGCAATCAGCCCCAGCATTTT
-,TRBV9,-,12,TRBJ1-5,CASRGEGGPQHF,TGTGCCAGCAGGGGGGAGGGGGGACCCCAGCATTTT
-,TRBV5-1,-,11,TRBJ1-1,CASTLNTEAFF,TGCGCCAGCACCTTGAACACTGAAGCTTTCTTT
-,TRBV5-6,TRBD1,15,TRBJ2-5,CASSLRDRVMMAQYF,TGTGCCAGCAGCTTGAGGGACAGGGTTATGATGGCCCAGTACTTC
-,TRBV7-2,-,17,TRBJ1-1,CASSLLGIYPTGTEAFF,TGTGCCAGCAGCTTATTGGGGATATATCCGACGGGCACTGAAGCTTTCTTT
-,TRBV18,TRBD2,15,TRBJ2-5,CASSPGSGGGETQYF,TGTGCCAGCTCACCCGGAAGCGGGGGCGGTGAGACCCAGTACTTC
-,TRBV6-1,TRBD1,14,TRBJ1-2,CASNRDSSAYGYTF,TGTGCCAGCAATCGGGACAGCAGCGCCTATGGCTACACCTTC
-,TRBV19,-,13,TRBJ1-3,CASVDGRGNTIYF,TGTGCCAGTGTGGACGGGAGAGGAAACACCATATATTTT
-,TRBV4-1,-,15,TRBJ2-1,CASSQEDERRDKQFF,TGCGCCAGCAGCCAAGAGGATGAGCGGAGGGACAAGCAGTTCTTC
-,TRBV7-2,-,15,TRBJ1-5,CASSLKGYSNQPQHF,TGTGCCAGCAGCTTAAAAGGTTATAGCAATCAGCCCCAGCATTTT
-,TRBV6-1,TRBD1,14,TRBJ2-7,CASEIDRVSYEQYF,TGTGCCAGTGAAATCGACAGGGTCTCCTACGAGCAGTACTTC
-,TRBV5-1,-,13,TRBJ2-3,CASSFSHTDTQYF,TGCGCCAGCAGCTTCAGCCACACAGATACGCAGTATTTT
-,TRBV19,TRBD1,15,TRBJ2-7,CASSKGQGASYEQYF,TGTGCCAGTAGTAAGGGGCAGGGGGCTTCCTACGAGCAGTACTTC
once,TRBV19,TRBD2,17,TRBJ2-2,CASTSRTSGGATGELFF,TGTGCCAGTACTTCCCGGACTAGCGGGGGGGCCACCGGGGAGCTGTTTTTT
-,TRBV7-6,TRBD1,15,TRBJ2-2,CASSLSTGYTGELFF,TGTGCCAGCAGCCTATCGACAGGGTACACCGGGGAGCTGTTTTTT
-,TRBV18,TRBD1,14,TRBJ1-2,CASSPDRGSYGYTF,TGTGCCAGCTCACCAGACAGGGGGTCCTATGGCTACACCTTC
-,TRBV7-8,-,14,TRBJ1-1,CASSPTVLNTEAFF,TGTGCCAGCAGCCCGACAGTATTGAACACTGAAGCTTTCTTT
-,TRBV6-6,-,15,TRBJ1-2,CASSYSTQGSYGYTF,TGTGCCAGCAGTTATTCTACCCAGGGAAGCTATGGCTACACCTTC
-,TRBV6-5,TRBD1,15,TRBJ1-1,CASSYFRTGVTEAFF,TGTGCCAGCAGTTACTTTAGGACAGGGGTCACTGAAGCTTTCTTT
few,TRBV18,-,15,TRBJ2-1,CASSPPRQAYGEQFF,TGTGCCAGCTCACCACCCAGACAGGCCTACGGTGAGCAGTTCTTC
-,TRBV5-1,-,11,TRBJ1-2,CASSLEGGYTF,TGCGCCAGCAGCTTGGAGGGCGGCTACACCTTC
-,TRBV29-1,TRBD1,13,TRBJ2-5,CSVSGGRRETQYF,TGCAGCGTTTCAGGGGGAAGGAGGGAGACCCAGTACTTC
few,TRBV2,-,11,TRBJ1-1,CASSAQLEAFF,TGTGCCAGCAGTGCACAGCTCGAAGCTTTCTTT
-,TRBV6-5,TRBD1,11,TRBJ1-2,CASSYAGQAYF,TGTGCCAGCAGTTACGCGGGACAGGCCTACTTC
-,TRBV9,-,14,TRBJ2-2,CASSTDINTGELFF,TGTGCCAGCAGCACCGACATTAACACCGGGGAGCTGTTTTTT
-,TRBV5-5,-,15,TRBJ2-7,CASSFSAGSTYEQYF,TGTGCCAGCAGCTTTTCGGCAGGGTCGACCTACGAGCAGTACTTC
-,TRBV6-5,-,13,TRBJ2-2,CASNRGFNGELFF,TGTGCCAGCAATAGGGGGTTTAACGGGGAGCTGTTTTTT
-,TRBV2,-,13,TRBJ1-1,CASSVRGNTEAFF,TGTGCCAGCAGTGTGAGGGGGAACACTGAAGCTTTCTTT
-,TRBV28,-,15,TRBJ2-2,CASSSAGAGTGELFF,TGTGCCAGCAGCTCGGCAGGGGCGGGCACCGGGGAGCTGTTTTTT
-,TRBV4-3,TRBD2,16,TRBJ2-5,CASSQERTSGLGAQYF,TGCGCCAGCAGCCAAGAAAGGACTAGCGGTTTAGGGGCCCAGTACTTC